This TCR beta chain was sequenced in a study of OX40 agonist ivuxolimab in advanced cancers. Notes on the research overall: The costimulatory receptor OX40 (CD134) was targeted by ivuxolimab, a fully human IgG2 agonistic monoclonal antibody. The paper reports the monotherapy dose-escalation portion (N = 52 patients) of the phase I ivuxolimab trial. In the dose-escalation cohort, roughly 80% of patients were male, and the mean age was roughly 60 years, with a range of roughly 20 to 80. Three dose-escalation patients achieved partial responses, one with hepatocellular carcinoma and two with cutaneous melanoma. Of the approximately 54 patients in dose escalation, about 20 had hepatocellular carcinoma, some 15 had melanoma, 9 had renal cell carcinoma and 9 had head and neck cancer. Peripheral TCRbeta sequencing was intended to test whether TCR sequence diversity was altered and clonal T-cell expansion was caused by ivuxolimab. Intravenous ivuxolimab was administered to patients every 2 weeks at six dose levels: 0.01, 0.1, 0.3, 1.5, 3 and 10 mg/kg. Prior anti-PD-1, anti-PD-L1 or anti-CTLA-4 therapy was permitted, and about two fifths of dose-escalation patients had received checkpoint inhibitors.

V loses 8 bases, J loses 1 base, and the germline ends lie 14 bases apart. The CDR3 has 14 amino acids, counting the end cysteine and phenylalanine. This entry keeps only the CDR3 DNA: 42 bases, framed from base 1. CDR1 and CDR2, per the germline V gene, are SGHAT and FQNNGV. To sequence the TCRbeta CDR3 region, genomic DNA was isolated from the sorted cells. The immunoSEQ Assay was used to sequence the TCRbeta CDR3 regions. This is the immuneACCESS table as TCRdb keeps it, with only in-frame sequences that have V and J called. A part of the clones is gone; compared with another copy, unresolved V genes explain less than half, and the rest is unexplained. Counted in this sample were roughly 25,000 clones; about four fifths of them appeared once. The ten largest clonotypes hold 14% of the sample. On this clone: Its antigen is currently not known. Nothing much larger sits one base from this clone, and base qualities are not available.

Broader findings and caveats from the paper: Low levels of normalized T-cell clonal expansion were also seen in some nonresponding patients. Clonal expansion of both CD4+ and CD8+ blood T cells was observed from baseline to week 6 at doses 0.1 to 3.0 mg/kg. On average, CD8+ T cells showed more expanded clones than CD4+ T cells after ivuxolimab. In the 0.1-3.0 mg/kg groups, partial responders had among the lowest normalized peripheral clonal expansion, particularly in CD8+ T cells. The antigen specificity of the clonally expanded peripheral T cells was not determined.

The trial excluded patients who had a history of autoimmune disease or who were on systemic immunosuppression. Peripheral blood for TCR sequencing was drawn from every dose cohort at baseline, at cycle 4 day 1 and at cycle 7 day 1. Samples were obtained from an open-label, multicenter, first-in-human phase I dose-escalation trial of ivuxolimab. The trial enrolled adults with locally advanced or metastatic head and neck squamous cell, hepatocellular, melanoma or renal cell carcinoma. CD4+ and CD8+ T cells were sorted separately from peripheral blood before TCR sequencing. The sequence derives from an adult with an advanced solid tumor such as melanoma, head and neck, liver or kidney cancer. Sequencing was performed on CD4+ or CD8+ T cells sorted from blood, taken in a trial of the OX40 agonist ivuxolimab. The V gene is TRBV11-2 and the J gene is TRBJ1-2; 6 matching bases give a weak D call of TRBD1. The sequenced DNA: TGTGCCAGCGGCAAGGACAGTATTAACTATGGCTACACCTTC. Translated, it gives CASGKDSINYGYTF. This CDR3, with the reference TRBV11-2 and TRBJ1-2 proteins standing in past its ends, gives the full variable domain EAGVAQSPRYKIIEKRQSVAFWCNPISGHATLYWYQQILGQGPKLLIQFQNNGVVDDSQLPKDRFSAERLKGVDSTLKIQPAKLEDSAVYLCASGKDSINYGYTFGSGTRLTVV.